This T cell receptor (beta chain) was retrieved from a study of blood T cell repertoires in COVID-19. Overall study: The study drew acute and convalescent COVID-19 samples from the United States, Italy and Spain. T cells, B-cell-depleted T cells, or PBMCs supplied cDNA or gDNA.

The length of the CDR3 is 14 residues. The ends were cut back, 6 bases at V and 4 bases at J, with 15 bases in the middle. The germline CDR1 and CDR2 sequences are MNHNY and SVGAGI (reference sequence). Per the study methods: Amplifying reference gene primers gave estimates of nucleated cell counts. Clones were read by immunoSEQ multiplex PCR, and TCRdb kept only the in-frame ones, dropping some. V and J calls and clone size are those listed in that table; D and trimming were worked out from the DNA. There are approximately 300,000 clones in the sample; around 89% occur only once, and about 6.8% lies in the top ten.

The sequence came from a man between 18 and 35 years old who had recovered from COVID-19. This chain joins TRBV6-6 and TRBJ1-2; possible D gene TRBD1, 6 bases. Sequenced sample: peripheral blood. CDR3 sequence reads: CASSHLGQTYGYTF. The CDR3 DNA is TGTGCCAGCAGCCACCTTGGACAGACCTATGGCTACACCTTC.